The 15 T cell receptor beta chains given below trace back to one sample, sequenced in a study of cytomegalovirus exposure and HLA in healthy donors. Method: immunoSEQ multiplex PCR; TCRdb's copy keeps in-frame clones and lacks some. The profile shows a few hundred thousand clones, 85% to 90% of them singletons. The specimen sequenced was PBMCs. The origin of the receptors is a woman between 18 and 30 years old in good health and CMV-seronegative.

The chain joins TRBV5-6 to TRBJ2-7; no clear D. Germline V lookup: CDR1 SGHDT, CDR2 YYEEEE. The CDR3 covers 11 residues. The V end lost 2 bases, the J end lost 4 bases, and 4 bases lay between the germline ends. The CDR3: CASSFNYEQYF. Here the CDR3 DNA reads TGTGCCAGCAGCTTCAATTACGAGCAGTACTTC.

The chain uses TRBV4-3 and TRBJ1-2; 7 nucleotides agree with TRBD1. The CDR3 runs to 16 residues. Germline loops: CDR1 LGHNA, CDR2 YSLEER. V gave up 1 base and J gave up 3 bases; unmatched junction bases: 8. CDR3 amino acids: CASSQATQGVDYGYTF. CDR3 nucleotides: TGCGCCAGCAGCCAAGCAACCCAGGGGGTTGACTATGGCTACACCTTC.

J is TRBJ2-1 and V is TRBV7-2; 9 nucleotides align to TRBD1. V shed 4 bases, J shed 5 bases, and the junction held 9 bases outside the gene matches. The germline V gene has CDR1 SGHTA and CDR2 FQGNSA. The CDR3 is 16 amino acids. The CDR3, as DNA: TGTGCCAGCAGCTCTCACCCGGGACAGGGTAACAATGAGCAGTTCTTC. Protein sequence: CASSSHPGQGNNEQFF.

The chain carries TRBV6-1 and TRBJ2-7; D may be TRBD1 (6 bases). The CDR3 length is 14 residues. Trimming pared 3 bases from V and 0 bases from J, leaving 9 bases between. Per germline, CDR1 MNHNS and CDR2 SASEGT. The CDR3 bases are TGTGCCAGCAGTGAGGGACAAAACTCCTACGAGCAGTACGTC. This gives the protein CASSEGQNSYEQYV.

This clone has just one count. The V call is TRBV9, the J call TRBJ2-6; D gene uncertain. From germline, CDR1 is SGDLS and CDR2 YYNGEE. V dropped 0 bases and J dropped 0 bases, with 4 bases sitting between them. The CDR3 loop spans 15 amino acids. The CDR3 spells CASSVDGSGANVLTF. In nucleotides, the CDR3 is TGTGCCAGCAGCGTAGACGGCTCTGGGGCCAACGTCCTGACTTTC.

DNA of the CDR3: TGCGCCAGCAGCTTGGATTCTAGCGGGGGAACCGGGGAGCTGTTTTTT. Its protein product is CASSLDSSGGTGELFF. V and J are TRBV5-1 and TRBJ2-2, with 10 bases fitting TRBD2. Germline CDR1 reads SGHRS; CDR2 reads YFSETQ. The CDR3 covers 16 residues. V lost 0 bases to trimming and J lost 5 bases; unmatched junction nucleotides: 4.

This chain's CDR3 is CASSLLAGATDTQYF. In DNA, the CDR3 is TGCGCCAGCAGCTTACTAGCGGGGGCCACAGATACGCAGTATTTT. V is TRBV5-1 and J is TRBJ2-3; TRBD2 matches 11 bases. The V segment lost 2 bases and the J segment 2 bases; nucleotides outside the gene matches: 1. This CDR3 spans 15 amino acids. Germline CDR1 and CDR2: SGHRS and YFSETQ.

The chain employs TRBV29-1 and TRBJ2-5; TRBD2 agrees at 7 bases. Germline values: CDR1 SQVTM, CDR2 ANQGSEA. CDR3 length equals 14 residues. J lost 2 bases, V lost 5 bases, and 8 bases had no gene match. In DNA form, the CDR3 reads TGCAGCGTTCGTTTGGCGGGGGATCAAGAGACCCAGTACTTC. Amino acid sequence: CSVRLAGDQETQYF.

The J gene is TRBJ2-3, the V gene TRBV9, with TRBD2 matching over 10 bases. V dropped 0 bases and J dropped 2; count of bases not matched to a gene: 6. The CDR3 has 17 residues. Germline CDR1 SGDLS, CDR2 YYNGEE. The CDR3 bases are TGTGCCAGCAGCGTAGTCGCTAGCGGGGGCCTCACAGATACGCAGTATTTT. This sequence encodes CASSVVASGGLTDTQYF.

In this sample, this clone turned up once. The rearrangement links TRBV19 to TRBJ1-5, with a weak D call TRBD1 (6 bases). Germline assignment: CDR1 LNHDA and CDR2 SQIVND (reference sequence). The CDR3 length is 14 residues. Trimming removed 5 bases from V and 6 bases from J, with 14 bases in between. The DNA of the CDR3 is TGTGCCAGTAGTGCGGACAGTTTTGGTCAGCCCCAGCATTTT. Its translation: CASSADSFGQPQHF.

This clone showed up just once. The J gene is TRBJ2-5, the V gene TRBV28, with D possibly TRBD1 on 5 matching bases. Trimming left V 3 bases short and J 5 bases short, with 13 bases between. The CDR3 spans 14 residues. Germline-derived CDR1 and CDR2 are MDHEN and SYDVKM. For the CDR3, the DNA is TGTGCCAGCAGTTTGGGTCAGGGAAGGGAGACCCAGTACTTC. This encodes CASSLGQGRETQYF.

The rearrangement joins TRBV15 to TRBJ1-6; TRBD1 is a possible D gene (5 bases). The CDR3 consists of 15 residues. CDR1 is LNHNV, CDR2 YYDKDF, per germline (reference sequence). The germline V and J ends were trimmed by 1 base and 7 bases, with 11 bases remaining between them. The CDR3 region has the DNA TGTGCCACCAGCAGAGCTCCGACAGTCAATTCACCCCTCCACTTT. It is translated as CATSRAPTVNSPLHF. Looking up the rest from reference TRBV15 and TRBJ1-6 gives the full variable domain: DAMVIQNPRYQVTQFGKPVTLSCSQTLNHNVMYWYQQKSSQAPKLLFHYYDKDFNNEADTPDNFQSRRPNTSFCFLDIRSPGLGDTAMYLCATSRAPTVNSPLHFGNGTRLTVT.

This chain links TRBV5-5 with TRBJ2-2, with D tentatively TRBD1 (6 bases). CDR1 SGHKS and CDR2 YYEKEE come from the germline V gene (reference sequence). Trimming cost V 4 bases and J 11 bases, with 21 bases left between them. The CDR3 has 15 amino acids. The CDR3 spells CASSGTPWAVSELFF. DNA of the CDR3: TGTGCCAGCAGCGGGACACCTTGGGCCGTTAGTGAGCTGTTTTTT. The complete variable domain, with remaining parts taken from reference TRBV5-5 and TRBJ2-2, reads DAGVTQSPTHLIKTRGQQVTLRCSPISGHKSVSWYQQVLGQGPQFIFQYYEKEERGRGNFPDRFSARQFPNYSSELNVNALLLGDSALYLCASSGTPWAVSELFFGEGSRLTVL.

This rearrangement joins TRBV2 to TRBJ1-2, with 9 bases fitting TRBD1. The germline V gene encodes CDR1 SNHLY and CDR2 FYNNEI. Germline trimming cut 3 bases from V and 8 bases from J; bases unmatched to any gene: 13. The CDR3 runs to 16 residues. Here the CDR3 DNA reads TGTGCCAGCAGTGATGGGGGGCGGGACAGGGCTGTCGGCTACACCTTC. This sequence encodes CASSDGGRDRAVGYTF. The whole variable domain, filled in from reference TRBV2 and TRBJ1-2, reads EPEVTQTPSHQVTQMGQEVILRCVPISNHLYFYWYRQILGQKVEFLVSFYNNEISEKSEIFDDQFSVERPDGSNFTLKIRSTKLEDSAMYFCASSDGGRDRAVGYTFGSGTRLTVV.

This clone occurred a few times. The chain has TRBV5-1 and TRBJ2-7; weak D call: TRBD2 (5 bases). The CDR3 consists of 12 residues. The germline CDR1 and CDR2 sequences are SGHRS and YFSETQ. V was trimmed by 3 bases and J by 4 bases, leaving 8 bases between them. The CDR3 DNA reads TGCGCCAGCAGCTCGGGAAGGTACGAGCAGTACGTC. Its protein product is CASSSGRYEQYV.